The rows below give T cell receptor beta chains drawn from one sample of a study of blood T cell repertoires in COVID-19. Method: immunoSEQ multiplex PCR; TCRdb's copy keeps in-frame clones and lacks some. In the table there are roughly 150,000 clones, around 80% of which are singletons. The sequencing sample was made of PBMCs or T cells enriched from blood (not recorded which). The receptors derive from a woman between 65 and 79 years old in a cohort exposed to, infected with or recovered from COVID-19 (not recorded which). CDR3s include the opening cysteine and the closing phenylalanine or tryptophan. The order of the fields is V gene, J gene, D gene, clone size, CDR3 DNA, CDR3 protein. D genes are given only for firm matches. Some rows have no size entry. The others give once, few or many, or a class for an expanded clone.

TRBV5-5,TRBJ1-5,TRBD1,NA,TGTGCCAGCAGCTTCGGACAGGGAAATCAGCCCCAGCATTTT,CASSFGQGNQPQHF
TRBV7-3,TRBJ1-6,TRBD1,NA,TGTGCCAGCAGCCCAATGGGGGACAGAGGGTCACCCCTCCACTTT,CASSPMGDRGSPLHF
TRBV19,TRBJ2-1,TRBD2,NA,TGTGCCAGTAGTTTAGCGGGAGGTCTCTACGAGTTCTTC,CASSLAGGLYEFF
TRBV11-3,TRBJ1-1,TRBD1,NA,TGTGCCAGCAGCCGCCGCGGACAGGGAAGGGTGGCTTTCTTT,CASSRRGQGRVAFF
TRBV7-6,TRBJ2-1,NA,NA,TGTGCCAGCAGCTTGGAGGGCTACGGTGAGCAGTTCTTC,CASSLEGYGEQFF
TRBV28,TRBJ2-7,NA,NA,TGTGCCAGCAGTTTATCCCCGAAGCTAGCAACCGAGCAGTACTTC,CASSLSPKLATEQYF
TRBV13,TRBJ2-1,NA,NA,TGTGCCAGCAGCACCGGAGGGCCGGGTGAGCAGTTCTTC,CASSTGGPGEQFF
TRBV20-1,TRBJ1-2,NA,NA,TGCAGTGCTAGTTTGGCAGGCAACTGGTACGGCTACACCTTC,CSASLAGNWYGYTF
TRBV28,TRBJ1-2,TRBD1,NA,TGTGCCAGCAGACAGGGGAGTTATGGCTACACCTTC,CASRQGSYGYTF
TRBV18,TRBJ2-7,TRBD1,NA,TGTGCCAGCTCACTCACCGGGACAGGGGACGAGCAGTACTTC,CASSLTGTGDEQYF
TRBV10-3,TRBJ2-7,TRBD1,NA,TGTGCCATCAGTCCGAGACAGGGGAACTACGAGCAGTACTTC,CAISPRQGNYEQYF
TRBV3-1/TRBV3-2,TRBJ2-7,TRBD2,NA,TGTGCCAGCAGCCAAAGCGAGCCACTAGCGAGGTCCTACGAGCAGTACTTC,CASSQSEPLARSYEQYF
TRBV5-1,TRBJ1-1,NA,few,TGCGCCAGCAGCTTGGGGGGACACAGTAACACTGAAGCTTTCTTT,CASSLGGHSNTEAFF
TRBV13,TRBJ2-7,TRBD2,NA,TGTGCCAGCAGCCAGCGGGACGTCTCCTACGAGCAGTACTTC,CASSQRDVSYEQYF
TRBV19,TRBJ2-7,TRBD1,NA,TGTGCCAGCAGGAGAACGGGACAGGGAGCCTACGAGCAGTACTTC,CASRRTGQGAYEQYF
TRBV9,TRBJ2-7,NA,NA,TGTGCCAGCAGCGTAGGGTTCGGGTCCTACGAGCAGTACTTC,CASSVGFGSYEQYF
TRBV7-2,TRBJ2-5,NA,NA,TGTGCCAGCAGCGCGCGAGCTCTACAAGAGACCCAGTACTTC,CASSARALQETQYF
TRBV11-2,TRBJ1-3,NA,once,TGTGCCAGCAGCTTCCAGGGGCCTGGTGGAAACACCATATATTTT,CASSFQGPGGNTIYF
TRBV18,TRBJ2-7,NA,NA,TGTGCCAGCTCACCTCCGGGACACCACCTTTACGAGCAGTACTTC,CASSPPGHHLYEQYF
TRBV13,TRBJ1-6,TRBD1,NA,TGTGCCAGCAGTTCCCCCACCGGGACAGGGGATTCACCCCTCCACTTT,CASSSPTGTGDSPLHF
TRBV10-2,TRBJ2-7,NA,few,TGCGCCAGCAGTGAAAGGGGGTATACGGAGTACGAGCAGTACTTC,CASSERGYTEYEQYF
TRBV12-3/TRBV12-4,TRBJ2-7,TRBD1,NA,TGTGCCAGCAGTTTCCGACAGGGCGGGGAGCAGTACTTC,CASSFRQGGEQYF
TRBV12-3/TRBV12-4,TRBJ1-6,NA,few,TGTGCCAGCAAGGGGGATTGGGATTCACCCCTCCACTTT,CASKGDWDSPLHF
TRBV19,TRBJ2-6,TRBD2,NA,TGTGCCACTCCCGGGGAAAGAGATAGCGGGACGGGGGCCAACGTCCTGACTTTC,CATPGERDSGTGANVLTF
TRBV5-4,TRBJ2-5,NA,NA,TGTGCCAGCAGCCTCGGAGGTAGTATCCAAGAGACCCAGTACTTC,CASSLGGSIQETQYF
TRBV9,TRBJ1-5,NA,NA,TGTGCCAGCAGCGTAGGTGAGGCTGGAGATGAGGGCCCCCAGCATTTT,CASSVGEAGDEGPQHF
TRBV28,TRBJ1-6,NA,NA,TGTGCCAGCAGTTCCCGCCTGGGGCTCCCTAATTCACCCCTCCACTTT,CASSSRLGLPNSPLHF
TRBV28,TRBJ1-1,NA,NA,TGTGCCAGCAGTCTACAGGGTCACACTGAAGCTTTCTTT,CASSLQGHTEAFF